Presented here are 3 T cell receptor beta chains from one specimen sequenced in a study of T cell responses to AZD1222 COVID-19 vaccine. Profiled with immunoSEQ multiplex PCR; TCRdb holds only in-frame clones, not every one. The profile shows 100,000 to 120,000 clones, 70% to 90% of them singletons. Sample: peripheral blood, taken on day 0 of AZD1222 vaccination. These TCRs come from an adult in good health.

This clone has only one observation. This chain joins TRBV13 and TRBJ1-1, with unresolved D. The V gene lost 3 bases and the J gene lost 0 bases, with 8 bases spanning the gap. The CDR3 contains 14 residues. Germline CDR1 PRHDT, CDR2 FYEKMQ (reference sequence). The CDR3 loop is CASSFVGVNTEAFF. DNA for the CDR3: TGTGCCAGCAGCTTCGTGGGAGTGAACACTGAAGCTTTCTTT.

V usage is TRBV19 and J usage is TRBJ1-2, with 7 bases that match TRBD1. The CDR3 totals 13 residues. The junction had 7 bases not matched to a gene; V was cut back by 4 bases and J by 8 bases. Germline V gene lookup returns CDR1 LNHDA and CDR2 SQIVND (reference sequence). In nucleotides, the CDR3 is TGTGCCAGTAGTAACGGACAGGTGGGCGGCTACACCTTC. Translating gives CASSNGQVGGYTF.

This chain joins TRBV10-2 and TRBJ2-3, with a weak D call TRBD2 (6 bases). Germline CDR1 and CDR2: WSHSY and SAAADI. Between the trimmed V and J ends, which lost 2 bases and 4 bases, there was a span of 22 bases. The length of the CDR3 is 18 residues. The DNA for the CDR3 is TGCGCCAGCAGTGAGGGCTCGAGAGGAGCGGGTCTCCCAGATACGCAGTATTTT. Translation: CASSEGSRGAGLPDTQYF.